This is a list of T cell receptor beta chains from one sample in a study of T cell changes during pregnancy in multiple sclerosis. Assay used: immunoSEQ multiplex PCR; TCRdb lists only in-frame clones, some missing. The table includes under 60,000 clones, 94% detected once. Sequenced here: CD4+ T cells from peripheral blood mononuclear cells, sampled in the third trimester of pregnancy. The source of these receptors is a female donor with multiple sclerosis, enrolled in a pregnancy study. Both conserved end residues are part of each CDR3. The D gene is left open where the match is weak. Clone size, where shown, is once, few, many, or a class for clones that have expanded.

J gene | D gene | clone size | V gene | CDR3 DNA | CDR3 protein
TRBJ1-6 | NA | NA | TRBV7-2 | TGTGCCAGCAGCTTAATGAGGTCCTATAATTCACCCCTCCACTTT | CASSLMRSYNSPLHF
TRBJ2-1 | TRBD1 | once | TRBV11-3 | TGTGCCAGCAGAGTCCGGGACAGGGGAGTCAATGAGCAGTTCTTC | CASRVRDRGVNEQFF
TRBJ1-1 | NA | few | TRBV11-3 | TGTGCCAGCAGCCAGGACACCAACACTGAAGCTTTCTTT | CASSQDTNTEAFF
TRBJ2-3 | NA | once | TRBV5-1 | TGCGCCAGCAGCTTGGACAGGCCCACAGATACGCAGTATTTT | CASSLDRPTDTQYF
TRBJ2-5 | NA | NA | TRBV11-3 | TGTGCCAGCAGCTTATCCGGACAGCAAGAGACCCAGTACTTC | CASSLSGQQETQYF
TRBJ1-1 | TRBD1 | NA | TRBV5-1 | TGCGCCAGCAGCTTGTCACCAGGGGGCTCAACTGAAGCTTTCTTT | CASSLSPGGSTEAFF
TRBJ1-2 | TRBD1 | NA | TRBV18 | TGTGCCAGCTCACCCCGACAGGGTACTTATGGCTACACCTTC | CASSPRQGTYGYTF
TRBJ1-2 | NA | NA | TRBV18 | TGTGCCAGCTCACCAGGGGGCCTCTATGGCTACACCTTC | CASSPGGLYGYTF
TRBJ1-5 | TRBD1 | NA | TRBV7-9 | TGTGCCAGCAGCCTAGCGACAGGGGGCTCGGGTCAGCCCCAGCATTTT | CASSLATGGSGQPQHF
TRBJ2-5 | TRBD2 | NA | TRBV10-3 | TGTGCCATCAGAAAGGCCGGGACTAGAGGATCTGAGACCCAGTACTTC | CAIRKAGTRGSETQYF
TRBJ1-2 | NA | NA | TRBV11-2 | TGTGCCAGCAGCTTAGAGGGCATGGCTGGCTATGGCTACACCTTC | CASSLEGMAGYGYTF
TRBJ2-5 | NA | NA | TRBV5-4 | TGTGCCAGCAGCTTGGCCCTCCAAGAGACCCAGTACTTC | CASSLALQETQYF
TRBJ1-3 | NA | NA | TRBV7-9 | TGTGCCAGCAGTCCACGGGGAGTTGTAAACACCATATATTTT | CASSPRGVVNTIYF
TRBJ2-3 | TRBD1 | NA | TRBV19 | TGTGCCAGTAGTTCGGGACAGGCGGGAGATACGCAGTATTTT | CASSSGQAGDTQYF
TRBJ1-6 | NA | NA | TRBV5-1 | TGCGCCAGCAGCTTGGACAGGACCAATTCACCCCTCCACTTT | CASSLDRTNSPLHF
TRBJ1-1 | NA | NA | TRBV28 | TGTGCCAGCAGCCGCCGTAGGAACACTGAAGCTTTCTTT | CASSRRRNTEAFF
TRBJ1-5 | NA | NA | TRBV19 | TGTGCCAGTAGTATCCGAAACGGGTGGGATCAGCCCCAGCATTTT | CASSIRNGWDQPQHF
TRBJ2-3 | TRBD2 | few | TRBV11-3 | TGTGCCAGCAGCTTAGACCTAGCGGGCACAGATACGCAGTATTTT | CASSLDLAGTDTQYF
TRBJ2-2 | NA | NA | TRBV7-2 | TGTGCCAGCACCCTGACTAGTGCCCCCCCCGGGGAGCTGTTTTTT | CASTLTSAPPGELFF
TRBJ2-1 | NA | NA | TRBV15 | TGTGCCACCAGCCCCACGAGGAGCTCCTACAATGAGCAGTTCTTC | CATSPTRSSYNEQFF
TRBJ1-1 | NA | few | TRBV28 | TGTGCCAGCAGTACTCCGACAGGATGGAACACTGAAGCTTTCTTT | CASSTPTGWNTEAFF
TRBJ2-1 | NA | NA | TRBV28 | TGTGCCAGCAGTTTAGGGGGGAGACACTACAATGAGCAGTTCTTC | CASSLGGRHYNEQFF
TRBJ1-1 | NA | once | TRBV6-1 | TGTGCCAGCGGGGCCCAGGTCAGGTCTGAAGCTTTCTTT | CASGAQVRSEAFF
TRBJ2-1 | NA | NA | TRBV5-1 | TGCGCCAGCAGCTTGGTGGGGGGTTTCTCCTACAATGAGCAGTTCTTC | CASSLVGGFSYNEQFF
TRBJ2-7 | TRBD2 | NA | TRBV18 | TGTGCCAGCTCACGGACTAGCGGGAGACCCTCCTACGAGCAGTACTTC | CASSRTSGRPSYEQYF
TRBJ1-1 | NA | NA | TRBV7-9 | TGTGCCAGCAGCTTAGTTTCAGTACCCGAAGCTTTCTTT | CASSLVSVPEAFF
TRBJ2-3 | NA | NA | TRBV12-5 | TGTGCTAGTGGCCCGGACTTGGGCTTGACAGATACGCAGTATTTT | CASGPDLGLTDTQYF
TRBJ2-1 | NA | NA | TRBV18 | TGTGCCAGCTCACCACCCCCCAACTCCTACAATGAGCAGTTCTTC | CASSPPPNSYNEQFF
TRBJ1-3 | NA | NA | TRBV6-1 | TGTGCCACCAACAGGATTGGAAACACCATATATTTT | CATNRIGNTIYF
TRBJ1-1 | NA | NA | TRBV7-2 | TGTGCCAGCAGCCCAGGGGCGGAACCCGGAAGGGAAGCTTTCTTT | CASSPGAEPGREAFF
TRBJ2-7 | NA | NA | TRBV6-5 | TGTGCCAGCAGACAGGTCTACGAGCAGTACTTC | CASRQVYEQYF
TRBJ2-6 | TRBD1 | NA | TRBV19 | TGTGCCAGTAGTATAGGGTTTGGACAGGGGGCTTCTGGGGCCAACGTCCTGACTTTC | CASSIGFGQGASGANVLTF
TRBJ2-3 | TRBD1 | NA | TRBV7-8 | TGTGCCAGCAGCTCCCACCTAGACAGGGCCATCCACACAGATACGCAGTATTTT | CASSSHLDRAIHTDTQYF
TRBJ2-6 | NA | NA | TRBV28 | TGTGCCAGCAGTTTTCTCTCTGGGGCCAACGTCCTGACTTTC | CASSFLSGANVLTF
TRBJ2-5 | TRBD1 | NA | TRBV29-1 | TGCAGCGTTGATCTGGGGCTATCAACAGGGGGAGAGACCCAGTACTTC | CSVDLGLSTGGETQYF
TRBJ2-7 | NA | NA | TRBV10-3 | TGTGCCATCAGTGAGTCGGAGGCACTCGAGCAGTACTTC | CAISESEALEQYF
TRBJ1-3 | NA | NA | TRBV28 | TGTGCCAGCAGTTTCGAGACAGCCTTCTCTGGAAACACCATATATTTT | CASSFETAFSGNTIYF
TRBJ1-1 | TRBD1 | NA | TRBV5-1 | TGCGCCAGCAGCCAACAGGGGCCGATTAACACTGAAGCTTTCTTT | CASSQQGPINTEAFF
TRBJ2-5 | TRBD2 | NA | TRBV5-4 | TGTGCCAGCAGCTTGGGCGCGGGGGACCAAGAGACCCAGTACTTC | CASSLGAGDQETQYF
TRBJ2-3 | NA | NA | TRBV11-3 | TGTGCCAGCAGCTTTAGGAGGGAATCGGATACGCAGTATTTT | CASSFRRESDTQYF
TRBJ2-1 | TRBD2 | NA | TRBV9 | TGTGCCAGCAGCGTAGGTTGGACTAGCGGATACAATGAGCAGTTCTTC | CASSVGWTSGYNEQFF
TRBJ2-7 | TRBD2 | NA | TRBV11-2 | TGTGCCAGCCGGGGGGTTGTTAGCACCTCCGGCGAGCAGTACTTC | CASRGVVSTSGEQYF
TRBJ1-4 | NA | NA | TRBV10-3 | TGTGCCATCAGTGGATCCGGACTGGGTGAAGGGGAAAAACTGTTTTTT | CAISGSGLGEGEKLFF
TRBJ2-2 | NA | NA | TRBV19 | TGTGCCAGTAGTAATCTAGGGGGCACCGGGGAGCTGTTTTTT | CASSNLGGTGELFF
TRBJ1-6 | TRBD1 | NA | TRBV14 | TGTGCCAGCAGCCCCCAGGGGGATAATTCACCCCTCCACTTT | CASSPQGDNSPLHF
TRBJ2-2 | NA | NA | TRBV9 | TGTGCCAGCAGCGCCCTCAAGGGGGAGGGCGGGGAGCTGTTTTTT | CASSALKGEGGELFF
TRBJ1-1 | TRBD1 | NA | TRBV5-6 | TGTGCCAGCAGCCCGACCCTAGGACAGGGAATAACCACTGAAGCTTTCTTT | CASSPTLGQGITTEAFF
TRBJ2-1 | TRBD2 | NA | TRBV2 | TGTGCCAGCAGTGAAGCGATCCTGGTGGGACTAGCTTTCGCGCAGTTCTTC | CASSEAILVGLAFAQFF
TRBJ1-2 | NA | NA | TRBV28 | TGTGCCAGCAGTTTACGCCAGTACTATGGCTACACCTTC | CASSLRQYYGYTF
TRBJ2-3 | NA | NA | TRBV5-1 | TGCGCCAGCAGCATTCCGGGCGGAGGAGGAGATACGCAGTATTTT | CASSIPGGGGDTQYF
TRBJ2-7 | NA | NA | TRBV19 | TGTGCCAGTAGGTCGACAGCGTTATCCTACGAGCAGTACTTC | CASRSTALSYEQYF
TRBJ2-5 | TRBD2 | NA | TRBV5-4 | TGTGCCAGCAGCTCGGGTCGGTGGAGACTAGCGGGGGGGATGCAAGAGACCCAGTACTTC | CASSSGRWRLAGGMQETQYF
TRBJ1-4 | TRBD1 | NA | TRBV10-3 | TGTGCCATCAGCGGGACAGGGAATGAAAAACTGTTTTTT | CAISGTGNEKLFF